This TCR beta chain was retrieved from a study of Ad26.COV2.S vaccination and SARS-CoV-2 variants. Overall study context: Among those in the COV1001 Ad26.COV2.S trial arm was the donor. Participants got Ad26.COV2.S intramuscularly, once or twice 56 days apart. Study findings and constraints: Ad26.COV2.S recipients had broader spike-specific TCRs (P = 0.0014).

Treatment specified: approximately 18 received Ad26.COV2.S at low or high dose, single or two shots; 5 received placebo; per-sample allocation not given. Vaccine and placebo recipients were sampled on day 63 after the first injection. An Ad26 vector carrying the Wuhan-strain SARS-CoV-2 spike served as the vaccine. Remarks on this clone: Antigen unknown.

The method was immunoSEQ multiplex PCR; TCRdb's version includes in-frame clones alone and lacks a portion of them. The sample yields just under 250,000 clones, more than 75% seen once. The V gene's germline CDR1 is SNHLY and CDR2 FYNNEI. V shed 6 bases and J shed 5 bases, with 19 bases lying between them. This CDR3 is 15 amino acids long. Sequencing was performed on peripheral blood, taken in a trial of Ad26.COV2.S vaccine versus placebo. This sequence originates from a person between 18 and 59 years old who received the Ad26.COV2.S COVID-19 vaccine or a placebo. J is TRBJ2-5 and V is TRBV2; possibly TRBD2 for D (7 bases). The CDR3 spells CASSPGGGPRETQYF. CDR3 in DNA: TGTGCCAGCAGCCCTGGGGGGGGGCCGCGGGAGACCCAGTACTTC.